This paragraph reports one T cell receptor beta chain. Its target is unknown. V was trimmed by 3 bases and J by 5 bases, leaving 14 bases between them. CDR1 is LNHDA and CDR2 is SQIVND in the germline V gene (reference sequence). This CDR3 spans 14 amino acids. The table came from immunoSEQ multiplex PCR; TCRdb's copy has only in-frame clones and leaves some out. The sample has tens of thousands of clones, about 76% seen once; the top ten hold roughly 2.9%. Time point reported: pretreatment peripheral blood. Each individual provided 1 to 8 samples (taken pretreatment and on-treatment). The data were obtained in a study of PD-L1 blockade in urothelial cancer. Study context: Blood-derived samples held a median around 130,000 T cells. Notes on the study in general: Durable-benefit cases showed more tumor-associated blood clone expansion at 3 weeks.

The sample was PBMCs, taken around atezolizumab (anti-PD-L1) treatment. The chain has TRBV19 and TRBJ2-7; possibly TRBD2 for D (5 bases). This sequence was found in a man aged 70 or older with urothelial cancer. This chain's CDR3 is CASSIFGVDDEQYF. The CDR3 DNA reads TGTGCCAGTAGTATTTTCGGGGTTGACGACGAGCAGTACTTC.